This T cell receptor beta chain was identified during a study of beta chain features in type 1 diabetes. Study at large: All of the samples together had more than 95 million sorted cells examined.

Expressed TCRB transcripts were sequenced after all isolated RNA was converted to cDNA. Profiled with immunoSEQ multiplex PCR; TCRdb holds only in-frame clones, not every one. The sample carries roughly 230,000 clones, roughly a tenth recorded once. This clone was counted between two and nine times. The antigen is unknown. Notes on the study in general: Insertions were fewer and deletions more numerous at VDJ junctions in type 1 diabetes patients. TCRB CDR3 length was moderately but significantly reduced in all four CD4+ subsets of Type 1 diabetes patients. Across patients, naive, central memory and Treg TCRB repertoires exhibited apparently greater similarity than was observed across healthy donors.

Deletions cut 1 base from V and 3 bases from J, with 12 bases between. Germline V gives CDR1 SGHTA, CDR2 FQGNSA. The CDR3 is made up of 15 amino acids. V gene TRBV7-2 combines with J gene TRBJ1-2, with a possible D match to TRBD1 (5 bases). Sequencing input: naive CD4+ T cells from blood. The receptor's source is a man aged 30 to 39 with type 1 diabetes. This CDR3 is CASSLVAGGDYGYTF. CDR3 DNA sequence: TGTGCCAGCAGCTTAGTAGCGGGGGGGGACTATGGCTACACCTTC.